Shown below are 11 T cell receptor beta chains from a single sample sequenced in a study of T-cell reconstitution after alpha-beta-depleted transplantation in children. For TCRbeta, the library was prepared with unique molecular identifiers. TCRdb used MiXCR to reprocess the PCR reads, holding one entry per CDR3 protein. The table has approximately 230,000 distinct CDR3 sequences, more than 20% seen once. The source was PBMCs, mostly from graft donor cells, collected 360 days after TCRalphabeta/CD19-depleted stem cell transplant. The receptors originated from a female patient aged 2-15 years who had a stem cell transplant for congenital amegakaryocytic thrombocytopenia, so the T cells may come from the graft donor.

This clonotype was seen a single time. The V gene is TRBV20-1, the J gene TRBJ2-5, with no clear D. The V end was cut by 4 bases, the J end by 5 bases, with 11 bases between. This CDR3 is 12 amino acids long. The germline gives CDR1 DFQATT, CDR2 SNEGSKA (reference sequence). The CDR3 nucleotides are TGCAGTGCTACAAACTGGACGGAGACCCAGTACTTC. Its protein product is CSATNWTETQYF.

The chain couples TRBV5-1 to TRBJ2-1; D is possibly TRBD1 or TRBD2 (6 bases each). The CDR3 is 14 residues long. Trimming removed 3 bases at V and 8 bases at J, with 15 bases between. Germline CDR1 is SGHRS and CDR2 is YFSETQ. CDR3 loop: CASSWGAGAYEQFF. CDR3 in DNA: TGCGCCAGCAGCTGGGGGGCAGGGGCCTATGAGCAGTTCTTC. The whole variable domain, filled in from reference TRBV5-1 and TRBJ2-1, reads KAGVTQTPRYLIKTRGQQVTLSCSPISGHRSVSWYQQTPGQGLQFLFEYFSETQRNKGNFPGRFSGRQFSNSRSEMNVSTLELGDSALYLCASSWGAGAYEQFFGPGTRLTVL.

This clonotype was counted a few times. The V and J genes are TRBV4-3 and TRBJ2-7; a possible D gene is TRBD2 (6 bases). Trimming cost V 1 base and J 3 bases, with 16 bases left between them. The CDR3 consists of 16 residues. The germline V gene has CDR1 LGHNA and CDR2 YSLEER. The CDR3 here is CASSQVAGTQGYEQYF. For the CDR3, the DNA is TGCGCCAGCAGCCAAGTCGCCGGGACTCAAGGCTACGAGCAGTACTTC.

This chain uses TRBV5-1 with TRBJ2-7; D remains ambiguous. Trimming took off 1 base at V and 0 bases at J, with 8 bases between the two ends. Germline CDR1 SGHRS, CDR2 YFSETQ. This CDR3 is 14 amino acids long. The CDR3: CASSLWTDSYEQYF. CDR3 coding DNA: TGCGCCAGCAGCTTGTGGACGGACTCCTACGAGCAGTACTTC.

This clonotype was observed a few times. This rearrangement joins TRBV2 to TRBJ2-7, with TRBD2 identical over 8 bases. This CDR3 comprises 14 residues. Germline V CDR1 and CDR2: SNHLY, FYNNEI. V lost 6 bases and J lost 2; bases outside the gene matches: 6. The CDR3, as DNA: TGTGCCAGCAGCCCCGGGACTAGTCCCTACGAGCAGTACTTC. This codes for CASSPGTSPYEQYF.

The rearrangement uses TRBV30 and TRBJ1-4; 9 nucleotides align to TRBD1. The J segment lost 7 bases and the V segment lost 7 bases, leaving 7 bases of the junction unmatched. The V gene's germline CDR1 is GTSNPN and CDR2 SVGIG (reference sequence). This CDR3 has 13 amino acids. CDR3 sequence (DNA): TGTGCCTACGAGGAACAGGGGGCTGAAAAACTGTTTTTT. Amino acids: CAYEEQGAEKLFF.

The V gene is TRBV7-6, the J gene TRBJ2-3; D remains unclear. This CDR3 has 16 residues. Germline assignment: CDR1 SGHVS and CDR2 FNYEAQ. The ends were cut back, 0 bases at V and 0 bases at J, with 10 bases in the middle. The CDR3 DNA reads TGTGCCAGCAGCTTAGCGTACTCCTCTAGCACAGATACGCAGTATTTT. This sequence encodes CASSLAYSSSTDTQYF.

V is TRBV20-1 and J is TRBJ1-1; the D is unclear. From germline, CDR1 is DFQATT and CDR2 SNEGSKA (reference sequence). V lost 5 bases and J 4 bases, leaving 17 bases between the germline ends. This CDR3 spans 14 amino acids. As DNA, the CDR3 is TGCAGTGCTTGGTACGGACCCAGCTCCACTGAAGCTTTCTTT. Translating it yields CSAWYGPSSTEAFF.

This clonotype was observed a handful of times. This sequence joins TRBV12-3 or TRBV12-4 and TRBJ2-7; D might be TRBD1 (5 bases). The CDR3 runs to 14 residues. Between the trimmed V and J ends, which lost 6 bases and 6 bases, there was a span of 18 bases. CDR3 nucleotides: TGTGCCAGCAGCCCTGGGGCCCAGCGAGGCGAGCAGTACTTC. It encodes CASSPGAQRGEQYF.

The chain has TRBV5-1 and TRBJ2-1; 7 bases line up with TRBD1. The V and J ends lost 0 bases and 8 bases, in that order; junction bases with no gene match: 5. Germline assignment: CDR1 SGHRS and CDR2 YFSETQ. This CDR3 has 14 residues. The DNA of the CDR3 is TGCGCCAGCAGCTTGGACCAGGGGGTCTATGAGCAGTTCTTC. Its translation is CASSLDQGVYEQFF.

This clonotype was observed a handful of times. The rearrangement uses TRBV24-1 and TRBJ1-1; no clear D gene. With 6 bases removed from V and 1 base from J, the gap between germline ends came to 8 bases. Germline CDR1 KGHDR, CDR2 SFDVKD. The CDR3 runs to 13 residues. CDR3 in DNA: TGTGCCACCAGTCACAGCAAGAACACTGAAGCTTTCTTT. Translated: CATSHSKNTEAFF.